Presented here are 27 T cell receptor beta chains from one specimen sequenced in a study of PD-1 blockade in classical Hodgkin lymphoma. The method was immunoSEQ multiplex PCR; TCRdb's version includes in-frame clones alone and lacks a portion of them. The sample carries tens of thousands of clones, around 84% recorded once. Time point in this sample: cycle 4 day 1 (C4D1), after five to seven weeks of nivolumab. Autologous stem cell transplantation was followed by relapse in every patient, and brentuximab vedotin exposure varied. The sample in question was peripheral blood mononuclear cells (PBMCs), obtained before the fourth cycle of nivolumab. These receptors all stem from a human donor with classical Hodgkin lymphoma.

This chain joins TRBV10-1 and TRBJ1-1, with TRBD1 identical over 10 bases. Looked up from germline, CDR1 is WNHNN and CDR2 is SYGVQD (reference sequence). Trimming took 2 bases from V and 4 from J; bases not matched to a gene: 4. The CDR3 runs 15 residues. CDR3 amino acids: CASSERRDRGTEAFF. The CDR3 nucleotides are TGCGCCAGCAGTGAGAGGAGGGACAGGGGCACTGAAGCTTTCTTT.

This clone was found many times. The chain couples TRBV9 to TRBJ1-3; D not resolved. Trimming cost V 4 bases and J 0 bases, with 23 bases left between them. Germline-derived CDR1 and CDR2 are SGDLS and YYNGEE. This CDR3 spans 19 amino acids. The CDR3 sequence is CASSLIPLGPATSGNTIYF. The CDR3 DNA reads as TGTGCCAGCAGCCTAATACCCCTCGGTCCGGCGACCTCTGGAAACACCATATATTTT. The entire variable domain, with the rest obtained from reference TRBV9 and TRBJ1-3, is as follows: DSGVTQTPKHLITATGQRVTLRCSPRSGDLSVYWYQQSLDQGLQFLIQYYNGEERAKGNILERFSAQQFPDLHSELNLSSLELGDSALYFCASSLIPLGPATSGNTIYFGEGSWLTVV.

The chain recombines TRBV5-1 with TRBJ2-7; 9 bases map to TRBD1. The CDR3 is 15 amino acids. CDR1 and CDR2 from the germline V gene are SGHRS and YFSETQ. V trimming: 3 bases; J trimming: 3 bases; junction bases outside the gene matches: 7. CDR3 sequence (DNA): TGCGCCAGCAGCTCGGGACAGGGTAATGGCTACGAGCAGTACTTC. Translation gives CASSSGQGNGYEQYF.

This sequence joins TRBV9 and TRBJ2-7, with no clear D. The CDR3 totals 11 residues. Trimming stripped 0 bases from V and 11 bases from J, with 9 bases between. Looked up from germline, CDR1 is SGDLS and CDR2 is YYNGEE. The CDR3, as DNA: TGTGCCAGCAGCGTAGTCAAGCGAAAGTACTTC. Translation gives CASSVVKRKYF.

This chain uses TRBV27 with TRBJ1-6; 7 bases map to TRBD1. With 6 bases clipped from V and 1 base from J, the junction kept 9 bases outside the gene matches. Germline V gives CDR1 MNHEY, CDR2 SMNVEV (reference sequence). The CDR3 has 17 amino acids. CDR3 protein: CASRAADRPSYNSPLHF. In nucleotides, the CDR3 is TGTGCCAGCAGAGCTGCGGACAGGCCTTCCTATAATTCACCCCTCCACTTT.

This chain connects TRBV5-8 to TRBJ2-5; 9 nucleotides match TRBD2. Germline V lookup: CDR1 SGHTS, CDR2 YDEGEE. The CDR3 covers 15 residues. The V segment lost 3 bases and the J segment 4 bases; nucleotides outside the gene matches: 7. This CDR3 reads CASSSAKAGGETQYF. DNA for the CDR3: TGTGCCAGCAGCTCTGCGAAAGCGGGGGGAGAGACCCAGTACTTC.

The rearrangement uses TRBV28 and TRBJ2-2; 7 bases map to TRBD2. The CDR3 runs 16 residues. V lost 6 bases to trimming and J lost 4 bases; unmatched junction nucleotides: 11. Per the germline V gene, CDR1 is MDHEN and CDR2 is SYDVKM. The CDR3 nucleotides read TGTGCCAGCAGCCTAAGGGGCGGGAGAGTCACCGGGGAGCTGTTTTTT. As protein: CASSLRGGRVTGELFF.

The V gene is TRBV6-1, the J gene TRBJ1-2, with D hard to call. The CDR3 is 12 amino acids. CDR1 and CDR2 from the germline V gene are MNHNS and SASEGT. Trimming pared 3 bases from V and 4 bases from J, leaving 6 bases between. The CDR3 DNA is TGTGCCAGCAGTGATGACATCTATGGCTACACCTTC. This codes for CASSDDIYGYTF.

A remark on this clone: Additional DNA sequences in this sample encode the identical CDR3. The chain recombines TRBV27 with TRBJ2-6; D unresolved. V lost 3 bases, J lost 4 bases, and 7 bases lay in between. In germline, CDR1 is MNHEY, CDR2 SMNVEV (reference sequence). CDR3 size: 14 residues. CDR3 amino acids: CASSFGPGANVLTF. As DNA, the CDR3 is TGTGCCAGCAGTTTTGGGCCCGGGGCCAACGTCCTGACTTTC.

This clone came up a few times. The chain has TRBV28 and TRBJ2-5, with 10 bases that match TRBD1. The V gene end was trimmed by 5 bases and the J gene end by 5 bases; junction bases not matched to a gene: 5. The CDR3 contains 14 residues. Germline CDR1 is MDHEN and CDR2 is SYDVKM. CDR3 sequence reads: CASSLPGQGETQYF. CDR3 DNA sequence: TGTGCCAGCAGTCTCCCGGGACAGGGGGAGACCCAGTACTTC.

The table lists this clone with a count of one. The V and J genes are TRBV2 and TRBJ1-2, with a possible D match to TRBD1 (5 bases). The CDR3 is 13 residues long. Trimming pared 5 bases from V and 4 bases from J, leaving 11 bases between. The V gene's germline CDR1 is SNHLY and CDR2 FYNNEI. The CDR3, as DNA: TGTGCCAGCAGTAAAGGACAAGGCTATGGCTACACCTTC. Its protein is CASSKGQGYGYTF.

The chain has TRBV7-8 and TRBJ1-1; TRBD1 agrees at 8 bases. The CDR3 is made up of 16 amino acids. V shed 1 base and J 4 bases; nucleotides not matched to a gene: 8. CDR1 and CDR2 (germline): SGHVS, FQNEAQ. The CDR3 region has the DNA TGTGCCAGCAGCTTAGGGCCCCGGGACAGGAGCACTGAAGCTTTCTTT. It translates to CASSLGPRDRSTEAFF.

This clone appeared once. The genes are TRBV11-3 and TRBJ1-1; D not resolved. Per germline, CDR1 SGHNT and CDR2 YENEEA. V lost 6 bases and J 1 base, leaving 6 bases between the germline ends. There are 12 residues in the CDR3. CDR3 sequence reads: CASRRTNTEAFF. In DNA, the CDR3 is TGTGCCAGCAGACGGACGAACACTGAAGCTTTCTTT.

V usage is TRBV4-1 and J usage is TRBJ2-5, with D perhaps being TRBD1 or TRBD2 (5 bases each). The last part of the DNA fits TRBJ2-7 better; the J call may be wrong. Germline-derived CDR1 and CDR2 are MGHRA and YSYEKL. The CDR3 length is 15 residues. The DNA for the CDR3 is TGCGCCAGCAGCCAATACGGGGACCGCGCCTACGAGCAGTACTTC. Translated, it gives CASSQYGDRAYEQYF.

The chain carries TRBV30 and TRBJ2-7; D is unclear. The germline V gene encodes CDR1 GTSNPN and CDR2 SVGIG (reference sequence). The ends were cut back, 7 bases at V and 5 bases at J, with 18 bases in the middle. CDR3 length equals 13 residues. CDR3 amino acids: CALRTGPVDEQYF. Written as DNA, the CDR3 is TGTGCCTTAAGGACGGGCCCCGTTGACGAGCAGTACTTC.

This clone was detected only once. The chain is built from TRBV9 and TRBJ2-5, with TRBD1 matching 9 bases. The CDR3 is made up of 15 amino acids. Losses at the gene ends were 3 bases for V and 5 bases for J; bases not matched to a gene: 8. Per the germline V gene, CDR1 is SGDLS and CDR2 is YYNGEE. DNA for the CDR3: TGTGCCAGCAGCGCCTCACAGGGGGCTGGCGAGACCCAGTACTTC. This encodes CASSASQGAGETQYF.

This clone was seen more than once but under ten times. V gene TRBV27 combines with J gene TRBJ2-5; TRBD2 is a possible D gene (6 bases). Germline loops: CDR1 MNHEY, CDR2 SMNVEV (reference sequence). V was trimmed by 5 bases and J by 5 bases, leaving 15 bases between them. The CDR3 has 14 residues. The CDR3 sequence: CASSLNRDSETQYF. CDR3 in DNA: TGTGCCAGCAGTCTCAACCGGGACTCGGAGACCCAGTACTTC.

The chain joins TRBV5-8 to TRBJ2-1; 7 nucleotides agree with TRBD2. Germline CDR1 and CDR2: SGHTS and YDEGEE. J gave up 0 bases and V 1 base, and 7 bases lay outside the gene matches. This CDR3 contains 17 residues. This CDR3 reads CASSLYWGGSSYNEQFF. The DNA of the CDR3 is TGTGCCAGCAGCTTGTATTGGGGGGGTAGCTCCTACAATGAGCAGTTCTTC. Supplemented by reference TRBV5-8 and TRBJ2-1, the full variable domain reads EAGVTQSPTHLIKTRGQQATLRCSPISGHTSVYWYQQALGLGLQFLLWYDEGEERNRGNFPPRFSGRQFPNYSSELNVNALELEDSALYLCASSLYWGGSSYNEQFFGPGTRLTVL.

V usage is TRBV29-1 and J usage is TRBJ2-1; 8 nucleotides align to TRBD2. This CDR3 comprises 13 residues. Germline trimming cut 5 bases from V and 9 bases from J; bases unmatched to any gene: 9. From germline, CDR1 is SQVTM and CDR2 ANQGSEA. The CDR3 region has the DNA TGCAGCGTTCGAGCGGGAGACTGGGGTGAGCAGTTCTTC. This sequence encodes CSVRAGDWGEQFF.

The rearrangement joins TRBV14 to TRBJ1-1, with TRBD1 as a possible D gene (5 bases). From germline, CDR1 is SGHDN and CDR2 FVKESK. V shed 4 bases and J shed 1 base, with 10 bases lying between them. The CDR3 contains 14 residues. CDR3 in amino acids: CASSRWQGNTEAFF. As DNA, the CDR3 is TGTGCCAGCAGCCGGTGGCAGGGGAACACTGAAGCTTTCTTT.

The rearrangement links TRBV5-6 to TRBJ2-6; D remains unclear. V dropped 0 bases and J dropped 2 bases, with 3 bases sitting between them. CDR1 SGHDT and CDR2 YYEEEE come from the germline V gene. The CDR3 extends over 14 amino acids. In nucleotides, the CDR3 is TGTGCCAGCAGCTTGGATCCTGGGGCCAACGTCCTGACTTTC. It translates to CASSLDPGANVLTF.

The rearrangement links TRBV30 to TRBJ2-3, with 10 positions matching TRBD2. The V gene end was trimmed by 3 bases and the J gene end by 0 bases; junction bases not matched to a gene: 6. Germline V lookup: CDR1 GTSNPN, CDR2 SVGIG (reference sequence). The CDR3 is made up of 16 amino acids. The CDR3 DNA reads TGTGCCTGGAGAGAAAAGCGGGAGGGTAGCACAGATACGCAGTATTTT. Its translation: CAWREKREGSTDTQYF. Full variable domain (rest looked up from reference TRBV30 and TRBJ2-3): SQTIHQWPATLVQPVGSPLSLECTVEGTSNPNLYWYRQAAGRGLQLLFYSVGIGQISSEVPQNLSASRPQDRQFILSSKKLLLSDSGFYLCAWREKREGSTDTQYFGPGTRLTVL.

The CDR3 region has the DNA TGCAGCGTTGAGACAGCGGCGAGTAGTGGCTACACCTTC. This sequence encodes CSVETAASSGYTF. The V gene is TRBV29-1, the J gene TRBJ1-2; tentatively, D is TRBD1 (5 bases). The V gene's germline CDR1 is SQVTM and CDR2 ANQGSEA. Trimming left V 3 bases short and J 7 bases short, with 15 bases between. CDR3 length: 13 residues.

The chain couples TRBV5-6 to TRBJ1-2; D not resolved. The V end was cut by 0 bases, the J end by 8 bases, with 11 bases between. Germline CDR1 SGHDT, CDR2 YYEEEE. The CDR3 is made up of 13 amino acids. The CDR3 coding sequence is TGTGCCAGCAGCTTGGCCGCGGAGGAAGGCTACACCTTC. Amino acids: CASSLAAEEGYTF.

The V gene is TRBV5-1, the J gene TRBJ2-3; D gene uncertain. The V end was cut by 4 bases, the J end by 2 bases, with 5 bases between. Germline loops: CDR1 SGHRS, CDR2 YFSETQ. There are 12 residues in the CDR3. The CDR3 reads CASSATTDTQYF. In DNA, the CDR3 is TGCGCCAGCAGCGCCACCACAGATACGCAGTATTTT.

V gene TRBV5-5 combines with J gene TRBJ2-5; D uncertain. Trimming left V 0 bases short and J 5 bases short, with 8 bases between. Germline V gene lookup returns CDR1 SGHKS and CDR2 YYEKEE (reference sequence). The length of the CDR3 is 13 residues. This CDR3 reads CASSLVGPETQYF. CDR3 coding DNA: TGTGCCAGCAGCTTGGTTGGGCCGGAGACCCAGTACTTC.

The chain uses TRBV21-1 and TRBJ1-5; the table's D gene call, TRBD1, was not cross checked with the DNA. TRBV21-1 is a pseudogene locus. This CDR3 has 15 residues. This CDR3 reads CASSKRGNGNQPQHF. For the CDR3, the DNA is TGTGCCAGCAGCAAAAGGGGGAATGGCAATCAGCCCCAGCATTTT.